This is a list of T cell receptor beta chains from one sample in a study of OX40 agonist ivuxolimab in advanced cancers. Repertoires were generated with immunoSEQ multiplex PCR, while TCRdb's copy carries only in-frame clones and drops some. The sample has tens of thousands of clones; roughly 87% are singletons. The sequencing used CD4+ or CD8+ T cells sorted from blood, collected in a trial of the OX40 agonist ivuxolimab. The receptors come from an adult with an advanced solid tumor such as melanoma, head and neck, liver or kidney cancer. Both conserved end residues are trimmed from each CDR3. Some rows mark clone size as missing; the rest say once, few, many or name a class of expanded clone.

NA	TRBV28	TRBJ2-7	ASSTQLAGTYEQY
NA	TRBV15	TRBJ2-7	ATSREGLAGVEQY
NA	TRBV5-5	TRBJ2-3	ASSLQVGGIADTDTQY
NA	TRBV11-2	TRBJ2-1	ASSLLTNNEQF
NA	TRBV28	TRBJ1-4	ASSSKRQYVNEKLF
NA	TRBV7-9	TRBJ2-1	ASSFGLPYNEQF
NA	TRBV5-5	TRBJ2-1	ASSLGLADNEQF
NA	TRBV6-5	TRBJ1-4	ASTTGRSNEKLF
NA	TRBV5-1	TRBJ2-7	ASSRGTSGILYYEQY
NA	TRBV19	TRBJ2-4	ASVPGFKADIQY
NA	TRBV4-1	TRBJ2-3	ASSHLAVYTDTQY
NA	TRBV7-9	TRBJ1-4	ASSREGDRGEKLF
NA	TRBV13	TRBJ2-2	ASSSPRIETGELF
NA	TRBV27	TRBJ1-2	ASSLAGNNYGYT
few	TRBV2	TRBJ1-6	ASSETKPLH
NA	TRBV11-3	TRBJ2-3	ASSLDRRAQY
NA	TRBV10-2	TRBJ1-5	ASSEGQGGVLRNQPQH
NA	TRBV7-8	TRBJ2-5	ASSLVTGFVKTQY
NA	TRBV9	TRBJ2-3	ASSIDLTGTDTQY
NA	TRBV6-5	TRBJ2-5	ASSSSTREETQY
once	TRBV19	TRBJ2-3	ASSMGLALDTQY
NA	TRBV10-2	TRBJ2-5	ASSDVGKETQY
once	TRBV2	TRBJ1-1	ASRSRAEGNTEAF
medium-sized	TRBV19	TRBJ1-5	ASSLLGKGQPQH
few	TRBV27	TRBJ1-6	ASSDLGLSLH
NA	TRBV7-2	TRBJ2-1	ASTPAGALGNEQF
NA	TRBV7-2	TRBJ2-5	ASSFMTGEKTQY
once	TRBV6-5	TRBJ2-3	ASRLDYMKDTQY